This T cell receptor (beta chain) is drawn from a study of beta chain features in type 1 diabetes. Study conclusions and caveats: PCR might favor shorter templates, but any such skew would affect patients and controls equally.

The entirety of the isolated RNA underwent reverse transcription, so expressed TCRB transcripts were sequenced. An average of roughly 1 million reads was obtained from stem cell-like memory T cell samples. TCRdb keeps only in-frame clones here, not all; method: immunoSEQ multiplex PCR. The sample contains about 16,000 clones, roughly 56% of which appear only once. Sorting that relied on CD45RO/CCR7/CD25/CD127/CD95/CD27 yielded CD4+ naive, central memory, regulatory and stem cell-like memory cells. On this clone: What it binds is not known.

Germline V lookup: CDR1 SGHDT, CDR2 YYEEEE. This CDR3 is built from 16 residues. V shed 2 bases, J shed 2 bases, and the junction held 5 bases outside the gene matches. The receptor was derived from a woman aged 18-29 years in good health. The sequencing input was stem cell memory CD4+ T cells from blood. The chain uses TRBV5-6 and TRBJ1-5, with TRBD1 matching over 9 bases. DNA for the CDR3: TGTGCCAGCAGCTTAGGGACAGGGAGACGCAATCAGCCCCAGCATTTT. This codes for CASSLGTGRRNQPQHF.